A selection of T cell receptor beta chains follows, all from one sample in a study of blood T cell repertoires in COVID-19. TCRdb's table, derived via immunoSEQ multiplex PCR, lists solely in-frame clones and lacks some. The table includes 98,000 or so clones, about 89% detected once. Input material: peripheral blood. Every receptor here comes from a human donor in a cohort sampled during active COVID-19. CDR3s leave out the opening cysteine and the closing phenylalanine or tryptophan. D genes are given only for firm matches.

D: NA
V: TRBV6-5
CDR3: ASIRGGNTEAF

D: NA
V: TRBV29-1
CDR3: SVREGAKNIQY

D: TRBD1
V: TRBV11-2
CDR3: ASSLGQTWSALEKLF

D: TRBD2
V: TRBV3-1/TRBV3-2
CDR3: ASSQASGGSYEQY

D: TRBD1
V: TRBV6-4
CDR3: ASGTGHTDTQY

D: NA
V: TRBV7-8
CDR3: AQPRVYEQY

D: TRBD2
V: TRBV2
CDR3: ASCPRTSGVDEQF

D: NA
V: TRBV7-9
CDR3: ASTPELYNEQF

D: NA
V: TRBV4-2
CDR3: ASSQNPGQGNEKLF

D: TRBD1
V: TRBV7-7
CDR3: ASSADRGPTGELF

D: NA
V: TRBV18
CDR3: ASSPASGAVDSPLH

D: NA
V: TRBV29-1
CDR3: SVLGAPNTEAF

D: NA
V: TRBV7-3
CDR3: ASSSGGTLSYNEQF

D: TRBD1
V: TRBV9
CDR3: ASSVGQGGGYT

D: TRBD1
V: TRBV11-3
CDR3: ASSSDQQGIGSQY

D: TRBD2
V: TRBV19
CDR3: ATRAGLAGGPGVTDTQY

D: NA
V: TRBV15
CDR3: ATRMDTTYEQY

D: NA
V: TRBV27
CDR3: ASSSTMDGGTEAF

D: NA
V: TRBV4-1
CDR3: ASSLLGKAVSYNEQF

D: NA
V: TRBV24-1
CDR3: ATSDLGQGNQTGELF

D: TRBD1
V: TRBV27
CDR3: ASWTGSGYT

D: NA
V: TRBV15
CDR3: ATSRERPTNSPLH

D: TRBD2
V: TRBV19
CDR3: ASSWASGRRWDTQY

D: NA
V: TRBV3-1/TRBV3-2
CDR3: ASSQVSVHNEQF

D: TRBD2
V: TRBV7-3
CDR3: ASSLTGRLASTDTQY

D: NA
V: TRBV27
CDR3: ASSSTGSETQY

D: NA
V: TRBV30
CDR3: AWSPTRRALGNSPLH

D: NA
V: TRBV12-3/TRBV12-4
CDR3: ASSLQGPQTQY

D: TRBD1
V: TRBV27
CDR3: ASRLQGARNYGYT

D: NA
V: TRBV5-6
CDR3: ASSSWWLQETQY

D: NA
V: TRBV24-1
CDR3: ATSDTRGGDYGYT

D: NA
V: TRBV5-5
CDR3: ASSLGGSAYEQY

D: NA
V: TRBV19
CDR3: ASARAGKTEAF

D: NA
V: TRBV14
CDR3: ASSSRGGTQY

D: TRBD1
V: TRBV18
CDR3: ASSPGQGVYNEQF

D: TRBD1
V: TRBV6-5
CDR3: ASSRDRAYEQY

D: NA
V: TRBV27
CDR3: ASSLNYHYEQY

D: NA
V: TRBV6-5
CDR3: ASSRAPWGTGELF

D: TRBD2
V: TRBV5-4
CDR3: ASSLSGGAVVTQY

D: NA
V: TRBV27
CDR3: ASSYGAGANVLT

D: NA
V: TRBV11-3
CDR3: ASSLVTSKAAGYT

D: NA
V: TRBV20-1
CDR3: SAFYSDTQY

D: TRBD2
V: TRBV14
CDR3: ASSQDPLAGYEQY

D: NA
V: TRBV5-4
CDR3: ASSVKDYLLYGYT

D: TRBD2
V: TRBV5-1
CDR3: ASSLPLAGGADTQY

D: NA
V: TRBV4-3
CDR3: ASSQGAGRMNTEAF

D: TRBD1
V: TRBV5-1
CDR3: ASSYWALRDRGRNTEAF

D: NA
V: TRBV29-1
CDR3: SVRGGGNEQF

D: NA
V: TRBV27
CDR3: ASSFNTDTGELF